Reported below is one T cell receptor (beta chain). The target antigen is unknown. One entry per CDR3 protein, called by TCRdb with MiXCR from the reads. The sample lists a few hundred thousand distinct CDR3 sequences; roughly a third were seen once. The source of the sample is a study of T cell repertoires in cytomegalovirus infection. Study in general: Recently identified HLA-C-restricted and well-studied HLA-B-restricted CMV epitopes were used. Shared public TCR beta signatures pointed to both CMV infection and a matching HLA type. Study-level findings and limits: Within the response measured ex vivo, HLA-C-restricted CMV-specific TCR beta clonotypes were dominant. Cumulative frequency (of public TCR beta family members) identified carriers of CMV plus the relevant HLA.

The CDR3 sequence is 15 residues long. Trimming took 0 bases from V and 11 from J, leaving 17 bases between them. Germline V CDR1 and CDR2: MGHRA, YSYEKL. The sequence came from a human donor in good health (CMV status not recorded). Some clones in this sample may be carry-over from other donors' samples. Here the sequenced sample was cultured PBMCs, taken from culture after CMV antigen stimulation. The chain combines TRBV4-1 with TRBJ1-5; D is ambiguous. CDR3 DNA: TGCGCCAGCAGCCAAGATCGGGGTCGGCTATCAGCCCAGCATTTT. Protein: CASSQDRGRLSAQHF.